A single sample gave rise to the 17 T cell receptor beta chains below, sequenced in a study of Tregs in tolerant kidney transplant recipients. Here immunoSEQ multiplex PCR was the method, and the copy in TCRdb shows in-frame clones only, minus some. The sample gives about 240,000 clones, about 86% of which show up once; 0.64% is in the top ten. The sequencing input was CD4+ T cells from blood. The receptors were sampled from a human donor in good health.

The chain joins TRBV19 to TRBJ1-5; TRBD1 aligns across 7 bases. With V trimmed by 4 bases and J by 7 bases, 10 bases remained unmatched. This CDR3 comprises 15 residues. CDR1 and CDR2 from the germline V gene are LNHDA and SQIVND (reference sequence). CDR3 DNA: TGTGCCAGTAGTAGAAGGGACAGATCCCAGCAGCCCCAGCATTTT. Translating it yields CASSRRDRSQQPQHF.

The rearrangement links TRBV2 to TRBJ2-1; D is tentatively TRBD1 or TRBD2 (5 bases each). Trimming removed 4 bases at V and 12 bases at J, with 19 bases between. The CDR3 is 14 amino acids. Per the germline V gene, CDR1 is SNHLY and CDR2 is FYNNEI. The CDR3 spells CASSAAGTPRGQFF. CDR3 DNA sequence: TGTGCCAGCAGTGCCGCCGGGACCCCGCGAGGGCAGTTCTTC.

The CDR3 loop reads CASSLSFSGETQYF. CDR3 nucleotide sequence: TGTGCCAGCAGCTTATCGTTCTCTGGAGAGACCCAGTACTTC. The chain uses TRBV11-2 and TRBJ2-5; D gene uncertain. V was cut by 2 bases and J by 4 bases, with 11 bases left in between. CDR1 SGHAT and CDR2 FQNNGV come from the germline V gene. This CDR3 has 14 amino acids.

Concerning this clone itself: Compared with germline, one end of the junction differs, possibly owing to a read error. The rearrangement joins TRBV5-4 to TRBJ2-5; the match to TRBD2 covers 7 bases. This CDR3 has 16 residues. Per the germline V gene, CDR1 is SGHNT and CDR2 is YYREEE (reference sequence). The CDR3: CASSSPGRAPGETQHF. The CDR3 region has the DNA TGTGCCAGCAGCTCCCCTGGGAGGGCCCCAGGAGAGACCCAGCACTTC.

J is TRBJ2-7 and V is TRBV18; 13 bases align to TRBD2. The CDR3 consists of 15 residues. Trimming took 6 bases from V and 3 from J; bases not matched to a gene: 5. Germline V gives CDR1 KGHSH, CDR2 LQKENI. CDR3 bases: TGTGCCAGCTCTCTGGGACTAGCGGGGAGCTACGAGCAGTACTTC. The encoded protein is CASSLGLAGSYEQYF.

The chain joins TRBV4-2 to TRBJ2-5, with TRBD1 matching 7 bases. Trimming at V came to 5 bases and at J to 5 bases, leaving 17 bases not matched to a gene. Germline-derived CDR1 and CDR2 are LGHNA and YNFKEQ. The CDR3 is 17 amino acids. As DNA, the CDR3 is TGTGCCAGCAGCTTCCGACAGGGTCTCGGTAGGGGGGAGACCCAGTACTTC. Amino acids: CASSFRQGLGRGETQYF.

This sequence joins TRBV18 and TRBJ1-1; D may be TRBD1 (6 bases). The V gene lost 5 bases and the J gene lost 1 base, with 8 bases spanning the gap. The length of the CDR3 is 13 residues. Germline V lookup: CDR1 KGHSH, CDR2 LQKENI. The CDR3 spells CASSWTENTEAFF. The DNA for the CDR3 is TGTGCCAGCTCATGGACAGAGAACACTGAAGCTTTCTTT.

V gene TRBV5-4 combines with J gene TRBJ1-5; 8 bases map to TRBD1. The CDR3 is 16 residues long. Trimming removed 1 base from V and 5 bases from J; junction bases left unmatched: 8. Germline CDR1 and CDR2: SGHNT and YYREEE (reference sequence). The CDR3: CASSLFDRGRDQPQHF. The CDR3 DNA reads TGTGCCAGCAGCTTGTTCGACAGGGGAAGGGATCAGCCCCAGCATTTT.

CDR3 sequence: CASSSGLSTDTQYF. The DNA for the CDR3 is TGTGCCAGCAGTTCGGGACTCAGCACAGATACGCAGTATTTT. The chain joins TRBV5-6 to TRBJ2-3; D might be TRBD2 (6 bases). The V gene lost 5 bases and the J gene lost 0 bases, with 10 bases spanning the gap. Germline values: CDR1 SGHDT, CDR2 YYEEEE. This CDR3 region has 14 residues.

J is TRBJ2-7 and V is TRBV9; D unclear. Trimming took 0 bases from V and 2 from J, leaving 9 bases between them. The CDR3 has 14 residues. Germline V gene lookup returns CDR1 SGDLS and CDR2 YYNGEE. The CDR3 nucleotides read TGTGCCAGCAGCGTAGGTGTTTCCACCTACGAGCAGTACTTC. This encodes CASSVGVSTYEQYF.

V and J are TRBV18 and TRBJ2-7, with D perhaps TRBD1 (5 bases). V shed 4 bases and J shed 0 bases, with 10 bases lying between them. The CDR3 totals 14 residues. Germline V gene sequence: CDR1 KGHSH, CDR2 LQKENI. The CDR3 is CASSLDSLSYEQYF. The CDR3 DNA sequence: TGTGCCAGCTCACTTGACAGCCTCTCCTACGAGCAGTACTTC.

The CDR3 nucleotides are TGCGCCAGCACCGACAGGGGAGGCACAGATACGCAGTATTTT. Its protein product is CASTDRGGTDTQYF. This chain uses TRBV5-1 with TRBJ2-3, with 8 bases that match TRBD1. In germline, CDR1 is SGHRS, CDR2 YFSETQ. V was clipped by 6 bases and J by 1 base; unmatched bases: 4. The CDR3 is made up of 14 amino acids.

The chain employs TRBV4-2 and TRBJ2-1; 11 bases are shared with TRBD2. V lost 1 base and J lost 0; bases outside the gene matches: 5. This CDR3 has 18 residues. Looked up from germline, CDR1 is LGHNA and CDR2 is YNFKEQ. The CDR3 sequence: CASSQVASGGSSYNEQFF. CDR3 bases: TGTGCCAGCAGCCAAGTGGCTAGCGGGGGGAGCTCCTACAATGAGCAGTTCTTC.

The J gene is TRBJ1-2, the V gene TRBV5-1; a weak D match, TRBD1 (6 bases). Between the trimmed V and J ends, which lost 6 bases and 4 bases, there was a span of 19 bases. Germline-derived CDR1 and CDR2 are SGHRS and YFSETQ. The CDR3 runs to 15 residues. The CDR3 protein is CASTLGAGPPYGYTF. The CDR3 DNA follows: TGCGCCAGCACCCTGGGGGCAGGGCCTCCCTATGGCTACACCTTC.

This chain links TRBV5-1 with TRBJ2-3; 7 bases are shared with TRBD2. The CDR3 length is 15 residues. With V trimmed by 4 bases and J by 1 base, 6 bases remained unmatched. In germline, CDR1 is SGHRS, CDR2 YFSETQ. In nucleotides, the CDR3 is TGCGCCAGCAGCCCACTAGCGTCGGGCACAGATACGCAGTATTTT. Amino acids: CASSPLASGTDTQYF.

This chain joins TRBV6-5 and TRBJ1-2, with D unclear. With 6 bases removed from V and 9 bases from J, the gap between germline ends came to 11 bases. In germline, CDR1 is MNHEY, CDR2 SVGAGI. CDR3 length: 11 residues. The CDR3 sequence: CASRPGWSYTF. CDR3 DNA sequence: TGTGCCAGCAGGCCCGGGTGGAGCTACACCTTC.

This chain joins TRBV18 and TRBJ1-1, with no clear D. Trimming took 4 bases from V and 1 from J, leaving 7 bases between them. The CDR3 length is 13 residues. Germline values: CDR1 KGHSH, CDR2 LQKENI. CDR3 in amino acids: CASSRGENTEAFF. The CDR3 DNA sequence: TGTGCCAGCTCACGGGGTGAGAACACTGAAGCTTTCTTT.